Below, 29 T cell receptor beta chains from the same sample are listed, as sequenced in a study of cytomegalovirus exposure and HLA in healthy donors (dated by TCRdb to 2016 to 2017). Library generation was performed with the immunoSEQ multiplex PCR assay. A mixture of 60 forward primers for TCR Vbeta segments and 13 reverse primers for TCR Jbeta segments was used in the multiplex PCR. TCRdb holds this immuneACCESS table with in-frame rearrangements only. Some clones are missing; in checked studies, unresolved V genes explain under half, and the rest has no known cause. In all, the sample holds over 150,000 clones, and 79% of those were seen once. Jointly, the top ten make up over 1.5% of the sample. Sequencing used PBMCs. The receptors stem from a girl aged 10 to 17 in good health and CMV-seropositive.

The chain employs TRBV5-6 and TRBJ2-7, with TRBD1 as a possible D gene (5 bases). V was pared by 1 base and J by 5 bases, with 10 bases between. The germline CDR1 and CDR2 sequences are SGHDT and YYEEEE. The CDR3 is 13 amino acids. The CDR3 bases are TGTGCCAGCAGCTTGCTCAGGGCCCACGAGCAGTACTTC. It yields the protein CASSLLRAHEQYF.

The DNA of the CDR3 is TGTGCCAGCAGTTTACTAACCACCGGGGAGCTGTTTTTT. Its translation: CASSLLTTGELFF. The chain is built from TRBV27 and TRBJ2-2; unclear D gene. The germline CDR1 and CDR2 sequences are MNHEY and SMNVEV (reference sequence). CDR3 length: 13 residues. Trimming cost V 2 bases and J 4 bases, with 5 bases left between them.

The rearrangement uses TRBV30 and TRBJ1-6; tentatively, D is TRBD1 (5 bases). Germline V gene sequence: CDR1 GTSNPN, CDR2 SVGIG (reference sequence). The CDR3 is 14 residues long. V was pared by 4 bases and J by 8 bases, with 15 bases between. CDR3 amino acids: CAWTPGGVDSPLHF. CDR3 coding DNA: TGTGCCTGGACCCCAGGAGGGGTGGATTCACCCCTCCACTTT.

J is TRBJ1-2 and V is TRBV14; possibly TRBD1 for D (6 bases). V was trimmed by 4 bases and J by 3 bases, leaving 15 bases between them. Germline lookup yields CDR1 SGHDN and CDR2 FVKESK. The CDR3 runs 15 residues. The CDR3 DNA is TGTGCCAGCAGCCTGTTCACAGGGTCGGACTATGGCTACACCTTC. The encoded protein is CASSLFTGSDYGYTF.

This chain connects TRBV9 to TRBJ1-6; 10 bases fit TRBD1. Germline trimming cut 0 bases from V and 9 bases from J; bases unmatched to any gene: 6. Germline V CDR1 and CDR2: SGDLS, YYNGEE. The length of the CDR3 is 16 residues. CDR3 DNA: TGTGCCAGCAGCGTAGAGACAGGGGGCATCGGTTCACCCCTCCACTTT. This sequence encodes CASSVETGGIGSPLHF.

The V call is TRBV6-5, the J call TRBJ2-3, with 10 bases lining up with TRBD1. CDR1 and CDR2 from the germline V gene are MNHEY and SVGAGI. Trimming cost V 7 bases and J 7 bases; bases outside gene matches: 8. CDR3 length: 14 amino acids. CDR3 loop: CASTRTGGTNTQYF. The CDR3 coding sequence is TGTGCCAGCACCAGGACAGGGGGGACGAATACGCAGTATTTT.

This clone was counted between two and nine times. CDR3 DNA: TGCGCCAGCAACGGAGCGACCAGGGGTTCTAGCTCCTACGAGCAGTACTTC. Its protein product is CASNGATRGSSSYEQYF. This chain uses TRBV5-1 with TRBJ2-7, with D maybe TRBD1 (6 bases). V was shortened by 6 bases and J by 0 bases, with 22 bases between the two germline ends. This CDR3 is 17 amino acids long. CDR1 SGHRS and CDR2 YFSETQ come from the germline V gene. The whole variable domain, remainder taken from reference TRBV5-1 and TRBJ2-7, is KAGVTQTPRYLIKTRGQQVTLSCSPISGHRSVSWYQQTPGQGLQFLFEYFSETQRNKGNFPGRFSGRQFSNSRSEMNVSTLELGDSALYLCASNGATRGSSSYEQYFGPGTRLTVT.

The count of this clone is one. The chain carries TRBV5-1 and TRBJ2-7, with 12 nucleotides matching TRBD2. The CDR3 sequence is 16 residues long. From germline, CDR1 is SGHRS and CDR2 YFSETQ. Trimming removed 1 base from V and 5 bases from J; junction bases left unmatched: 7. The CDR3 DNA follows: TGCGCCAGCAGCTTGCCGGCTAGCGGGGGGGCGGACGAGCAGTACTTC. This encodes CASSLPASGGADEQYF.

This rearrangement joins TRBV6-5 to TRBJ1-4; maybe TRBD1 (5 bases). The CDR3 has 15 residues. CDR1 and CDR2 (germline): MNHEY, SVGAGI. The V end lost 0 bases, the J end lost 7 bases, and 12 bases lay between the germline ends. CDR3 in DNA: TGTGCCAGCAGTTACTCGGGGGGTAGAGTTGAAAAACTGTTTTTT. Protein sequence: CASSYSGGRVEKLFF.

V is TRBV7-2 and J is TRBJ2-1; tentative D call: TRBD2 (5 bases). Germline CDR1 SGHTA, CDR2 FQGNSA. Between the trimmed V and J ends, which lost 4 bases and 6 bases, there was a span of 10 bases. The CDR3 length is 13 residues. This CDR3 is CASSSRVSNEQFF. The CDR3 DNA reads TGTGCCAGCAGCTCGAGGGTCAGCAATGAGCAGTTCTTC.

This clone came up once. V usage is TRBV11-3 and J usage is TRBJ1-6; D ambiguous. Germline lookup yields CDR1 SGHNT and CDR2 YENEEA. The V end lost 4 bases, the J end lost 9 bases, and 10 bases lay between the germline ends. This CDR3 has 13 residues. CDR3 loop: CASSSTPGSPLHF. The CDR3, as DNA: TGTGCCAGCAGCTCGACACCAGGTTCACCCCTCCACTTT. Full variable domain (remainder filled in from reference TRBV11-3 and TRBJ1-6): EAGVVQSPRYKIIEKKQPVAFWCNPISGHNTLYWYLQNLGQGPELLIRYENEEAVDDSQLPKDRFSAERLKGVDSTLKIQPAELGDSAVYLCASSSTPGSPLHFGNGTRLTVT.

The J gene is TRBJ1-5, the V gene TRBV30; D perhaps matches TRBD1 (5 bases). This CDR3 spans 17 amino acids. The germline V and J ends were trimmed by 2 bases and 0 bases, with 17 bases remaining between them. Germline V lookup: CDR1 GTSNPN, CDR2 SVGIG (reference sequence). The CDR3 region has the DNA TGTGCCTGGAGTCCCCGCTCGGGGGGGTATAGCAATCAGCCCCAGCATTTT. It specifies CAWSPRSGGYSNQPQHF.

This chain uses TRBV30 with TRBJ1-1; possibly TRBD1 for D (6 bases). CDR1 is GTSNPN and CDR2 is SVGIG in the germline V gene (reference sequence). The CDR3 spans 14 residues. Trimming cost V 0 bases and J 1 base, with 9 bases left between them. CDR3 loop: CAWSVGAGNTEAFF. The CDR3 region has the DNA TGTGCCTGGAGTGTGGGGGCGGGGAACACTGAAGCTTTCTTT.

The gene calls are TRBV7-2 and TRBJ2-7; D gene unclear. The CDR3 is 12 residues long. Between the trimmed V and J ends, which lost 3 bases and 5 bases, there was a span of 8 bases. CDR1 is SGHTA, CDR2 FQGNSA, per germline. For the CDR3, the DNA is TGTGCCAGCAGCTTTTCACAGAACGAGCAGTACTTC. Translating gives CASSFSQNEQYF.

The rearrangement links TRBV4-3 to TRBJ2-3; 7 bases fit TRBD2. J gave up 1 base and V 2 bases, and 12 bases lay outside the gene matches. Per germline, CDR1 LGHNA and CDR2 YSLEER. CDR3 length: 18 amino acids. In nucleotides, the CDR3 is TGCGCCAGCAGCCAATTCGCGGGAGACGGACTAGGCACAGATACGCAGTATTTT. It translates to CASSQFAGDGLGTDTQYF.

The rearrangement joins TRBV2 to TRBJ2-7, with D possibly being TRBD1 (5 bases). The germline gives CDR1 SNHLY, CDR2 FYNNEI. V lost 5 bases and J lost 3, with 17 bases in between. The length of the CDR3 is 15 residues. CDR3 bases: TGTGCCAGCAGTAGGGTAAAGGGGCAGATCTACGAGCAGTACTTC. It translates to CASSRVKGQIYEQYF.

The chain has TRBV9 and TRBJ1-4; 9 bases are shared with TRBD1. This CDR3 has 15 residues. CDR1 and CDR2 (germline): SGDLS, YYNGEE. The ends lost 3 bases at V and 2 bases at J; junction bases unmatched: 2. CDR3: CASSETGGTNEKLFF. The CDR3 DNA sequence: TGTGCCAGCAGCGAGACAGGGGGGACTAATGAAAAACTGTTTTTT.

This clone was detected a few times. V is TRBV5-6 and J is TRBJ2-6; D perhaps matches TRBD1 (5 bases). Deletions cut 1 base from V and 0 bases from J, with 14 bases between. This CDR3 contains 18 residues. CDR1 and CDR2 (germline): SGHDT, YYEEEE. DNA for the CDR3: TGTGCCAGCAGCTTGTTGCGATTGGGGCACTCTGGGGCCAACGTCCTGACTTTC. It codes for CASSLLRLGHSGANVLTF.

This clone occurred a few times. This chain connects TRBV5-7 to TRBJ1-6, with D perhaps matching TRBD1 (5 bases). TRBV5-7 is an ORF for which the function is uncertain. This CDR3 has 19 amino acids. V was pared by 2 bases and J by 2 bases, with 20 bases between. The CDR3 DNA reads TGTGCCAGCAGCTTCTGCCGGGGGGGTCAGAGGACCTATAATTCACCCCTCCACTTT. Translating gives CASSFCRGGQRTYNSPLHF.

This rearrangement joins TRBV5-1 to TRBJ2-7; 8 bases map to TRBD2. Germline V gene data show CDR1 as SGHRS and CDR2 as YFSETQ. The length of the CDR3 is 15 residues. Unmatched junction bases numbered 10, after V lost 4 bases and J lost 4 bases. The CDR3 region is CASSDGGAFWYEQYF. CDR3 DNA sequence: TGCGCCAGCAGCGACGGGGGGGCCTTCTGGTACGAGCAGTACTTC.

This rearrangement joins TRBV18 to TRBJ1-5; a weak D match, TRBD1 (6 bases). Germline CDR1 is KGHSH and CDR2 is LQKENI. V was trimmed by 2 bases and J by 6 bases, leaving 20 bases between them. This CDR3 is built from 17 residues. The CDR3 DNA is TGTGCCAGCTCACCAGCGTTAATGATAGAAGGGGGTCAGCCCCAGCATTTT. As protein: CASSPALMIEGGQPQHF.

The rearrangement joins TRBV19 to TRBJ2-3; 7 bases are a match to TRBD1. The CDR3 extends over 20 amino acids. The ends lost 4 bases at V and 2 bases at J; junction bases unmatched: 21. CDR1 LNHDA and CDR2 SQIVND come from the germline V gene (reference sequence). This chain's CDR3 is CASSTARRDSPNSITDTQYF. In DNA form, the CDR3 reads TGTGCCAGTAGTACCGCCCGCCGGGACAGCCCTAACTCCATCACAGATACGCAGTATTTT.

The rearrangement joins TRBV27 to TRBJ1-1, with D possibly TRBD1 on 6 matching bases. Germline assignment: CDR1 MNHEY and CDR2 SMNVEV (reference sequence). The CDR3 runs 15 residues. V was shortened by 1 base and J by 3 bases, with 12 bases between the two germline ends. The CDR3 nucleotides read TGTGCCAGCAGTTTATTACCCAACAGGGACACTGAAGCTTTCTTT. It specifies CASSLLPNRDTEAFF.

The rearrangement joins TRBV5-6 to TRBJ2-3; weak D call: TRBD2 (6 bases). V lost 6 bases, J lost 3 bases, and 17 bases lay in between. From germline, CDR1 is SGHDT and CDR2 YYEEEE. CDR3 length: 15 residues. In nucleotides, the CDR3 is TGTGCCAGCATCCGCCGCGGGGATTATACAGATACGCAGTATTTT. Its translation is CASIRRGDYTDTQYF.

The J gene is TRBJ2-4, the V gene TRBV5-6; a possible D gene is TRBD2 (6 bases). Germline CDR1 reads SGHDT; CDR2 reads YYEEEE. Trimming removed 1 base from V and 8 bases from J, with 13 bases in between. The CDR3 runs 14 residues. CDR3 DNA sequence: TGTGCCAGCAGCTTGAGGTCGGGGGAGGACATTCAGTACTTC. As protein: CASSLRSGEDIQYF.

The chain recombines TRBV5-6 with TRBJ1-4; TRBD1 matches at 9 bases. CDR3 length: 16 residues. The junction had 2 bases not matched to a gene; V was cut back by 2 bases and J by 0 bases. Germline V gene sequence: CDR1 SGHDT, CDR2 YYEEEE. CDR3 in DNA: TGTGCCAGCAGCTTTGGACAGGGGACAACTAATGAAAAACTGTTTTTT. Translating gives CASSFGQGTTNEKLFF.

This clone was picked up a small number of times. This rearrangement joins TRBV11-3 to TRBJ1-4; the D is unclear. The CDR3 covers 15 residues. With 3 bases removed from V and 0 bases from J, the gap between germline ends came to 8 bases. In germline, CDR1 is SGHNT, CDR2 YENEEA. DNA for the CDR3: TGTGCCAGCAGCTTCCGGTCCGCAACTAATGAAAAACTGTTTTTT. It is translated as CASSFRSATNEKLFF.

This clone was detected only once. The rearrangement uses TRBV5-4 and TRBJ2-1; D may be TRBD2 (5 bases). The V gene's germline CDR1 is SGHNT and CDR2 YYREEE (reference sequence). CDR3 length equals 15 residues. V was cut by 4 bases and J by 5 bases, with 16 bases left in between. Here the CDR3 reads CASSPPPAGDNEQFF. CDR3 bases: TGTGCCAGCAGCCCACCCCCGGCGGGTGACAATGAGCAGTTCTTC.

The chain carries TRBV4-3 and TRBJ1-2, with a tentative D call TRBD1 (5 bases). This CDR3 spans 14 amino acids. V shed 0 bases and J shed 6 bases, with 11 bases lying between them. CDR1 is LGHNA, CDR2 YSLEER, per germline. CDR3 amino acids: CASSQDRSGDGYTF. CDR3 DNA: TGCGCCAGCAGCCAAGACAGGTCGGGGGATGGCTACACCTTC.